One and the same sample provided the 24 T cell receptor beta chains below, sequenced in a study of T cell changes during pregnancy in multiple sclerosis. Generated by immunoSEQ multiplex PCR, the TCRdb table keeps only in-frame clones and is missing some. There are tens of thousands of clones in the sample; around 89% occur only once, and 6.5% to 7% lies in the top ten. This sample comprised CD8+ T cells from peripheral blood mononuclear cells, obtained in the second trimester of pregnancy. These receptor sequences come from a female donor with multiple sclerosis, enrolled in a pregnancy study.

The V and J genes are TRBV13 and TRBJ2-5, with a weak D call TRBD1 (5 bases). The CDR3 covers 15 residues. V was cut by 0 bases and J by 4 bases, with 12 bases left in between. CDR1 and CDR2 (germline): PRHDT, FYEKMQ (reference sequence). The DNA of the CDR3 is TGTGCCAGCAGCTTAGGACAGGTGGGCGGAGAGACCCAGTACTTC. Its protein product is CASSLGQVGGETQYF.

The rearrangement links TRBV19 to TRBJ1-6, with D unresolved. The CDR3 runs 16 residues. The V gene's germline CDR1 is LNHDA and CDR2 SQIVND (reference sequence). Deletions cut 5 bases from V and 0 bases from J, with 11 bases between. Here the CDR3 DNA reads TGTGCCAGTAGTCCCACGATGAGCTCCTATAATTCACCCCTCCACTTT. This encodes CASSPTMSSYNSPLHF. The complete variable domain, with remaining parts taken from reference TRBV19 and TRBJ1-6, reads DGGITQSPKYLFRKEGQNVTLSCEQNLNHDAMYWYRQDPGQGLRLIYYSQIVNDFQKGDIAEGYSVSREKKESFPLTVTSAQKNPTAFYLCASSPTMSSYNSPLHFGNGTRLTVT.

The gene calls are TRBV27 and TRBJ2-7, with 10 positions matching TRBD2. Looked up from germline, CDR1 is MNHEY and CDR2 is SMNVEV (reference sequence). J gave up 2 bases and V 3 bases, and 4 bases lay outside the gene matches. The CDR3 extends over 15 amino acids. This chain's CDR3 is CASSFGSGGTYEQYF. CDR3 nucleotide sequence: TGTGCCAGCAGTTTCGGTAGCGGGGGGACCTACGAGCAGTACTTC.

J is TRBJ2-7 and V is TRBV9; D might be TRBD1 (6 bases). V lost 0 bases and J lost 6, with 19 bases in between. The CDR3 totals 16 residues. Germline CDR1 is SGDLS and CDR2 is YYNGEE. This CDR3 is CASSVEGGHTFGEQYF. CDR3 nucleotide sequence: TGTGCCAGCAGCGTAGAAGGGGGACACACTTTCGGCGAGCAGTACTTC.

The V call is TRBV13, the J call TRBJ2-7; 9 bases agree with TRBD1. The CDR3 is 14 amino acids. V was clipped by 4 bases and J by 3 bases; unmatched bases: 4. Germline V gene data show CDR1 as PRHDT and CDR2 as FYEKMQ (reference sequence). In DNA form, the CDR3 reads TGTGCCAGCAGCTCTCGGGACAGGGTCTACGAGCAGTACTTC. Its translation is CASSSRDRVYEQYF.

This clone was picked up a small number of times. The gene calls are TRBV19 and TRBJ1-2; 7 positions agree with TRBD1. The germline V gene encodes CDR1 LNHDA and CDR2 SQIVND (reference sequence). The ends lost 5 bases at V and 0 bases at J; junction bases unmatched: 9. The CDR3 has 16 amino acids. The CDR3 reads CASSRAAQGANYGYTF. CDR3 nucleotides: TGTGCCAGTAGTCGAGCCGCTCAGGGGGCTAACTATGGCTACACCTTC.

The rearrangement links TRBV5-4 to TRBJ1-2; no clear D. The V end lost 1 base, the J end lost 4 bases, and 11 bases lay between the germline ends. The CDR3 is 14 amino acids. CDR1 and CDR2 (germline): SGHNT, YYREEE (reference sequence). CDR3 protein: CASSLWASSYGYTF. The CDR3 DNA reads as TGTGCCAGCAGCTTGTGGGCCAGTTCCTATGGCTACACCTTC. The whole variable domain, remainder taken from reference TRBV5-4 and TRBJ1-2, is ETGVTQSPTHLIKTRGQQVTLRCSSQSGHNTVSWYQQALGQGPQFIFQYYREEENGRGNFPPRFSGLQFPNYSSELNVNALELDDSALYLCASSLWASSYGYTFGSGTRLTVV.

This clone came up once. The chain combines TRBV6-1 with TRBJ2-3, with TRBD2 identical over 13 bases. With 3 bases clipped from V and 5 bases from J, the junction kept 5 bases outside the gene matches. Germline V gene sequence: CDR1 MNHNS, CDR2 SASEGT. This CDR3 spans 16 amino acids. The CDR3 spells CASSDWTSGGGDTQYF. CDR3 bases: TGTGCCAGCAGTGATTGGACTAGCGGGGGTGGAGATACGCAGTATTTT.

The table lists this clone with a few counts. The chain uses TRBV14 and TRBJ2-7; 12 bases match TRBD1. This CDR3 is built from 20 residues. Trimming removed 3 bases from V and 3 bases from J; junction bases left unmatched: 18. Per the germline V gene, CDR1 is SGHDN and CDR2 is FVKESK. The CDR3 reads CASSQGQGAIGVAGGYEQYF. The CDR3 DNA follows: TGTGCCAGCAGCCAGGGACAGGGGGCTATCGGTGTCGCGGGGGGCTACGAGCAGTACTTC.

V usage is TRBV23-1 and J usage is TRBJ1-1; 9 bases map to TRBD1. TRBV23-1 belongs to the ORF category, with a function that is uncertain. This CDR3 region has 18 residues. V trimming: 6 bases; J trimming: 0 bases; junction bases outside the gene matches: 14. The CDR3 reads CASSPTGGLCSVNTEAFF. In DNA form, the CDR3 reads TGCGCCAGCAGCCCGACAGGGGGACTTTGCTCGGTGAACACTGAAGCTTTCTTT.

The chain couples TRBV28 to TRBJ1-5; TRBD1 is a possible D gene (6 bases). Germline assignment: CDR1 MDHEN and CDR2 SYDVKM. Trimming stripped 5 bases from V and 1 base from J, with 12 bases between. The CDR3 runs 15 residues. The CDR3 nucleotides are TGTGCCAGCAGTGGGACGGGGGGCAGCAATCAGCCCCAGCATTTT. Translation gives CASSGTGGSNQPQHF.

This chain connects TRBV6-6 to TRBJ2-7; tentative D call: TRBD1 (5 bases). The CDR3 length is 15 residues. Deletions cut 6 bases from V and 2 bases from J, with 17 bases between. From germline, CDR1 is MNHNY and CDR2 SVGAGI (reference sequence). Here the CDR3 DNA reads TGTGCCAGCAGCCTCCTTCCGTGGGGCCCCTACGAGCAGTACTTC. Translating gives CASSLLPWGPYEQYF.

The CDR3: CASSGTGDYEQYF. In DNA form, the CDR3 reads TGTGCCAGCAGTGGGACAGGAGATTACGAGCAGTACTTC. The J gene is TRBJ2-7, the V gene TRBV27, with TRBD1 matching over 8 bases. The CDR3 contains 13 residues. Germline values: CDR1 MNHEY, CDR2 SMNVEV (reference sequence). V dropped 5 bases and J dropped 4; count of bases not matched to a gene: 4.

This chain links TRBV7-8 with TRBJ2-7; D remains ambiguous. The germline gives CDR1 SGHVS, CDR2 FQNEAQ. This CDR3 contains 14 residues. V lost 5 bases to trimming and J lost 3 bases, with 14 bases between them. CDR3 in DNA: TGTGCCAGCAGCCCCCAAACCGAGAGCTACGAGCAGTACTTC. It is translated as CASSPQTESYEQYF.

The chain combines TRBV19 with TRBJ1-1; no clear D. This CDR3 contains 13 residues. Per the germline V gene, CDR1 is LNHDA and CDR2 is SQIVND (reference sequence). The V and J ends lost 11 bases and 3 bases respectively, with 16 bases between them. CDR3 sequence: CASTGVWDTEAFF. The CDR3 bases are TGTGCCTCCACCGGGGTGTGGGACACTGAAGCTTTCTTT.

The chain couples TRBV7-2 to TRBJ2-7; D unclear. CDR3 length: 13 amino acids. Per germline, CDR1 SGHTA and CDR2 FQGNSA. The germline V and J ends were trimmed by 2 bases and 1 base, with 6 bases remaining between them. The CDR3 coding sequence is TGTGCCAGCAGCTTAACTATATCCTACGAGCAGTACTTC. Protein: CASSLTISYEQYF.

This chain links TRBV9 with TRBJ2-3; D is possibly TRBD2 (6 bases). V lost 0 bases to trimming and J lost 5 bases, with 7 bases between them. The CDR3 loop spans 13 amino acids. Germline V gene sequence: CDR1 SGDLS, CDR2 YYNGEE. The CDR3 region has the DNA TGTGCCAGCAGCGTAGGGGGGGAAGATACGCAGTATTTT. This codes for CASSVGGEDTQYF.

This clone was seen just once. This sequence joins TRBV28 and TRBJ2-1; TRBD2 agrees at 12 bases. The trim removed 3 bases at V and 5 bases at J, leaving 5 bases unmatched. Germline V lookup: CDR1 MDHEN, CDR2 SYDVKM. The CDR3 totals 16 residues. CDR3 sequence: CASSFSSGRGDNEQFF. The CDR3 coding sequence is TGTGCCAGCAGTTTCTCTAGCGGGAGGGGGGACAATGAGCAGTTCTTC. The full variable domain, rest sourced from reference TRBV28 and TRBJ2-1, is DVKVTQSSRYLVKRTGEKVFLECVQDMDHENMFWYRQDPGLGLRLIYFSYDVKMKEKGDIPEGYSVSREKKERFSLILESASTNQTSMYLCASSFSSGRGDNEQFFGPGTRLTVL.

The chain has TRBV4-3 and TRBJ2-1; D remains unclear. The V end was cut by 1 base, the J end by 2 bases, with 12 bases between. Germline V CDR1 and CDR2: LGHNA, YSLEER. The CDR3 covers 16 residues. The chain's CDR3 is CASSQASRTTYNEQFF. DNA of the CDR3: TGCGCCAGCAGCCAAGCATCGAGAACTACCTACAATGAGCAGTTCTTC.

The count of this clone is one. The chain uses TRBV4-1 and TRBJ1-1, with unresolved D. The germline V and J ends were trimmed by 7 bases and 3 bases, with 12 bases remaining between them. The CDR3 loop spans 13 amino acids. Germline CDR1 MGHRA, CDR2 YSYEKL. The DNA for the CDR3 is TGCGCCAGCATGCCAGGAGGGCACACTGAAGCTTTCTTT. This sequence encodes CASMPGGHTEAFF.

The chain recombines TRBV6-4 with TRBJ1-5, with 9 bases lining up with TRBD1. V shed 6 bases and J 7 bases; nucleotides not matched to a gene: 10. Germline values: CDR1 MRHNA, CDR2 SNTAGT. This CDR3 is 15 amino acids long. CDR3 loop: CASSETGGAGQPQHF. As DNA, the CDR3 is TGTGCCAGCAGCGAAACAGGGGGCGCGGGACAGCCCCAGCATTTT.

V is TRBV4-3 and J is TRBJ2-7; perhaps TRBD2 as D (6 bases). The CDR3 has 14 residues. The V and J ends lost 1 base and 3 bases respectively, with 10 bases between them. Germline V gene lookup returns CDR1 LGHNA and CDR2 YSLEER. The CDR3 spells CASSQGLGSYEQYF. DNA for the CDR3: TGCGCCAGCAGCCAAGGACTAGGCAGCTACGAGCAGTACTTC.

The chain links TRBV28 to TRBJ1-1, with unresolved D. V lost 7 bases and J 5 bases, leaving 14 bases between the germline ends. The germline V gene encodes CDR1 MDHEN and CDR2 SYDVKM. This CDR3 is built from 13 residues. The CDR3 coding sequence is TGTGCCAGCACTTTGGCGGGGTTGACTGAAGCTTTCTTT. Amino acid sequence: CASTLAGLTEAFF.

The chain couples TRBV7-3 to TRBJ2-3, with 7 bases lining up with TRBD2. The J segment lost 4 bases and the V segment lost 3 bases, leaving 4 bases of the junction unmatched. The CDR3 extends over 14 amino acids. Germline V gene sequence: CDR1 SGHTA, CDR2 FQGTGA. The CDR3 nucleotides are TGTGCCAGCAGCTTGGCGGGAGTTGCAGATACGCAGTATTTT. It translates to CASSLAGVADTQYF.